One sample yielded the 29 T cell receptor beta chains listed below, sequenced in a study of metastatic and nonmetastatic thyroid tumors. Via MiXCR, TCRdb re-called the PCR reads. The sample consists of more than 4,000 clones, roughly 18% of them appearing once. No treatment had been given to any patient before thyroid surgery. Sequencing was performed on adjacent normal tissue. These receptors all come from a male donor with papillary thyroid cancer or a benign thyroid nodule (not recorded which). Some clones in this sample may be carry-over from other donors' samples.

The CDR3: CASRAAGGGYEQYV. CDR3 sequence (DNA): TGTGCCAGCAGAGCAGCGGGAGGTGGTTACGAGCAGTACGTC. The rearrangement links TRBV28 to TRBJ2-7, with 9 nucleotides matching TRBD2. J was trimmed by 4 bases and V by 6 bases; bases with no gene match: 7. The CDR3 is 14 residues long. Looked up from germline, CDR1 is MDHEN and CDR2 is SYDVKM.

This clone counts as medium-sized. This sequence joins TRBV11-2 and TRBJ2-7; maybe TRBD1 (6 bases). The germline V gene has CDR1 SGHAT and CDR2 FQNNGV. The CDR3 has 14 amino acids. V lost 4 bases to trimming and J lost 4 bases, with 14 bases between them. The CDR3 nucleotides are TGTGCCAGCAGCTCGACAGGTGGCCGTTACGAGCAGTACTTC. Residues: CASSSTGGRYEQYF.

This clone was recorded at least ten times. Just one base apart from a much larger clone, this may be a read error. This rearrangement joins TRBV20-1 to TRBJ1-5; D remains ambiguous. Trimming cost V 6 bases and J 6 bases, with 15 bases left between them. CDR3 length: 13 amino acids. Germline CDR1 DFQATT, CDR2 SNEGSKA (reference sequence). Here the CDR3 DNA reads TGCAGTGCCCCAACCATTGGCAGTCAGCCCCAGCATTTT. Translating gives CSAPTIGSQPQHF.

In this sample, this clone is large. V is TRBV9 and J is TRBJ1-4, with 9 bases fitting TRBD1. The CDR3 runs 16 residues. Trimming cost V 4 bases and J 3 bases; bases outside gene matches: 7. CDR1 and CDR2 (germline): SGDLS, YYNGEE. As DNA, the CDR3 is TGTGCCAGCAGCCCGGGACAGGGAACGTCTAATGAAAAACTGTTTTTT. This codes for CASSPGQGTSNEKLFF.

By share, this clone ranks as medium-sized. The CDR3 protein is CASSEGLLTEAFF. The CDR3 DNA follows: TGTGCCAGCAGTGAAGGACTGCTGACTGAAGCTTTCTTT. This rearrangement joins TRBV2 to TRBJ1-1; no firm D call. This CDR3 has 13 residues. Trimming shortened V by 1 base and J by 5 bases, and 8 bases separated the two germline ends. Germline values: CDR1 SNHLY, CDR2 FYNNEI.

This clone qualifies as medium-sized (0.01 to 0.1%). V and J are TRBV30 and TRBJ1-6; no clear D gene. Germline CDR1 and CDR2: GTSNPN and SVGIG (reference sequence). The CDR3 sequence is 13 residues long. V gave up 0 bases and J gave up 7 bases, with 7 bases separating them. Written as DNA, the CDR3 is TGTGCCTGGAGTGTACAAGGCAATTCACCCCTCCACTTT. This sequence encodes CAWSVQGNSPLHF. Full variable domain (missing parts from reference TRBV30 and TRBJ1-6): SQTIHQWPATLVQPVGSPLSLECTVEGTSNPNLYWYRQAAGRGLQLLFYSVGIGQISSEVPQNLSASRPQDRQFILSSKKLLLSDSGFYLCAWSVQGNSPLHFGNGTRLTVT.

This sequence joins TRBV5-1 and TRBJ2-7, with D maybe TRBD2 (5 bases). CDR1 is SGHRS and CDR2 is YFSETQ in the germline V gene. The CDR3 runs to 14 residues. V was trimmed by 0 bases and J by 3 bases, leaving 10 bases between them. CDR3 sequence reads: CASSLDGILYEQYF. The DNA of the CDR3 is TGCGCCAGCAGCTTGGACGGGATTCTCTACGAGCAGTACTTC.

This clone is medium-sized in the sample. V and J are TRBV12-3 or TRBV12-4 and TRBJ1-1, with 7 bases fitting TRBD1. J gave up 1 base and V 8 bases, and 7 bases lay outside the gene matches. The CDR3 length is 14 residues. This CDR3 is CASVPGTENTEAFF. In nucleotides, the CDR3 is TGTGCCAGCGTACCCGGGACAGAGAACACTGAAGCTTTCTTT.

This clone was picked up a small number of times. Other DNA sequences from this sample encode an identical CDR3 as well. CDR3 nucleotides: TGTGCCAGCAGTTTATACGCAGGGTGGACCGGGGAGCTGTTTTTT. Protein sequence: CASSLYAGWTGELFF. The chain uses TRBV27 and TRBJ2-2, with D perhaps matching TRBD1 (5 bases). Trimming took 1 base from V and 5 from J, leaving 11 bases between them. The CDR3 spans 15 residues. Germline V CDR1 and CDR2: MNHEY, SMNVEV (reference sequence).

This clone was observed a few times. This chain connects TRBV6-1 to TRBJ2-3, with 8 bases lining up with TRBD2. The CDR3 has 14 residues. The V gene's germline CDR1 is MNHNS and CDR2 SASEGT. J lost 2 bases, V lost 5 bases, and 3 bases had no gene match. The CDR3, as DNA: TGTGCCAGCAGTCTTAGCGGGACCACAGATACGCAGTATTTT. Its translation: CASSLSGTTDTQYF.

This clone was picked up a small number of times. The chain is built from TRBV6-4 and TRBJ1-1; 7 bases line up with TRBD1. CDR1 and CDR2 from the germline V gene are MRHNA and SNTAGT. V lost 10 bases to trimming and J lost 0 bases; unmatched junction nucleotides: 11. The length of the CDR3 is 15 residues. The CDR3 loop reads CATSGGGTMNTEAFF. The CDR3 nucleotides read TGTGCCACCTCAGGGGGGGGCACAATGAACACTGAAGCTTTCTTT.

This chain connects TRBV9 to TRBJ2-7; D gene uncertain. The germline gives CDR1 SGDLS, CDR2 YYNGEE. The CDR3 consists of 14 residues. V was trimmed by 0 bases and J by 0 bases, leaving 7 bases between them. In DNA form, the CDR3 reads TGTGCCAGCAGCGTAGGAAGGGTCTCCTACGAGCAGTACTTC. Residues: CASSVGRVSYEQYF. The full variable domain, rest sourced from reference TRBV9 and TRBJ2-7, is DSGVTQTPKHLITATGQRVTLRCSPRSGDLSVYWYQQSLDQGLQFLIQYYNGEERAKGNILERFSAQQFPDLHSELNLSSLELGDSALYFCASSVGRVSYEQYFGPGTRLTVT.

This clone showed up just a few times. One end of the junction fails to match germline, which may point to a read error. This chain uses TRBV6-1 with TRBJ2-7; D is perhaps TRBD2 (6 bases). In germline, CDR1 is MNHNS, CDR2 SASEGT. This CDR3 spans 17 amino acids. In nucleotides, the CDR3 is TGTGCCAGCAGTCGCCAATCAGAGGAGGGCAGCTCCTACGAGCAGTGCTTC. This codes for CASSRQSEEGSSYEQCF.

Only a few counts were recorded for this clone. The conserved final phenylalanine or tryptophan is absent from the CDR3, which likely points to a read error. The chain carries TRBV30 and TRBJ1-6; a possible D gene is TRBD1 (6 bases). The V and J ends lost 6 bases and 4 bases respectively, with 10 bases between them. Germline loops: CDR1 GTSNPN, CDR2 SVGIG (reference sequence). This CDR3 is 13 amino acids long. For the CDR3, the DNA is TGTGCCTGTTCAGGGGAGTATAATTCACCCCTCCACCTT. This sequence encodes CACSGEYNSPLHL.

This clone has just a few counts. This chain's CDR3 is CASSERSRSSPLHF. CDR3 DNA sequence: TGTGCCAGCAGTGAAAGGAGCCGGAGTTCACCCCTCCACTTT. V gene TRBV2 combines with J gene TRBJ1-6; D unclear. Germline-derived CDR1 and CDR2 are SNHLY and FYNNEI. The V end lost 2 bases, the J end lost 9 bases, and 11 bases lay between the germline ends. The CDR3 consists of 14 residues.

At least ten counts were recorded for this clone. The rearrangement joins TRBV18 to TRBJ2-1; no clear D. Trimming pared 9 bases from V and 5 bases from J, leaving 11 bases between. This CDR3 has 12 amino acids. The germline V gene has CDR1 KGHSH and CDR2 LQKENI. The CDR3 DNA sequence: TGTGCCAGTTCCCTACATAACAATGAGCAGTTCTTC. As protein: CASSLHNNEQFF.

This clone has a handful of counts. The rearrangement joins TRBV6-2 or TRBV6-3 to TRBJ2-1; 9 nucleotides line up with TRBD2. This CDR3 is built from 12 residues. J gave up 9 bases and V 6 bases, and 3 bases lay outside the gene matches. From germline, CDR1 is MNHEY and CDR2 SVGEGT. CDR3 sequence reads: CASRRGGGEQFF. In DNA, the CDR3 is TGTGCCAGCAGGCGGGGGGGCGGTGAGCAGTTCTTC.

Notes on this clone: Given the absence of the conserved phenylalanine or tryptophan at the CDR3 end, a read error is likely. V usage is TRBV20-1 and J usage is TRBJ2-6; a weak D match, TRBD1 (6 bases). There are 16 residues in the CDR3. Germline lookup yields CDR1 DFQATT and CDR2 SNEGSKA (reference sequence). The CDR3 protein is CSARTGTDSGAYVLTS. CDR3 sequence (DNA): TGCAGTGCTAGGACAGGTACCGACTCTGGGGCCTACGTCCTGACTTCC.

The rearrangement uses TRBV7-8 and TRBJ2-1, with 7 bases aligning to TRBD1. The CDR3 contains 15 residues. Germline V gene data show CDR1 as SGHVS and CDR2 as FQNEAQ. V was pared by 2 bases and J by 5 bases, with 6 bases of the junction left unmatched. The chain's CDR3 is CASSLLRDSNNEQFF. DNA of the CDR3: TGTGCCAGCAGCTTACTCAGGGACAGTAACAATGAGCAGTTCTTC. Based on the CDR3 plus reference TRBV7-8 and TRBJ2-1, the full variable domain is GAGVSQSPRYKVAKRGQDVALRCDPISGHVSLFWYQQALGQGPEFLTYFQNEAQLDKSGLPSDRFFAERPEGSVSTLKIQRTQQEDSAVYLCASSLLRDSNNEQFFGPGTRLTVL.

The chain carries TRBV6-1 and TRBJ1-2; D is unclear. Germline-derived CDR1 and CDR2 are MNHNS and SASEGT. The CDR3 covers 14 residues. V gave up 4 bases and J gave up 2 bases, with 11 bases separating them. The CDR3 nucleotides are TGTGCCAGCAGTGCCCATCCAGAGAACTATGGCTACACCTTC. This sequence encodes CASSAHPENYGYTF.

This clone came up a few times. The DNA of the CDR3 is TGTGCCAGCAGTGAGCCGAACACCGGGACTGGCAACAATGAGCAGTTCTTC. Amino acids: CASSEPNTGTGNNEQFF. This chain uses TRBV6-1 with TRBJ2-1; tentative D call: TRBD2 (6 bases). This CDR3 has 17 amino acids. The germline CDR1 and CDR2 sequences are MNHNS and SASEGT. V lost 3 bases and J 5 bases, leaving 20 bases between the germline ends.

The chain links TRBV20-1 to TRBJ1-6; 8 bases map to TRBD1. CDR1 is DFQATT and CDR2 is SNEGSKA in the germline V gene (reference sequence). The CDR3 totals 15 residues. V was clipped by 0 bases and J by 6 bases; unmatched bases: 4. CDR3 in amino acids: CSARDSDRGNSPLHF. CDR3 DNA: TGCAGTGCTAGAGACTCCGACAGGGGTAATTCACCCCTCCACTTT.

This clone ranks as medium-sized. This clone may be a read error of a much larger clone one base away. V usage is TRBV6-1 and J usage is TRBJ2-1; a weak D match, TRBD2 (5 bases). Germline V gene lookup returns CDR1 MNHNS and CDR2 SASEGT. The CDR3 is 12 residues long. Trimming removed 2 bases at V and 12 bases at J, with 11 bases between. CDR3 region: CASSERTRAQFF. CDR3 nucleotide sequence: TGTGCCAGCAGTGAACGGACTCGCGCGCAGTTCTTC.

This clone is large within its sample. The J gene is TRBJ2-1, the V gene TRBV12-3 or TRBV12-4; D gene ambiguous. The CDR3 is 15 residues long. Deletions cut 7 bases from V and 3 bases from J, with 16 bases between. This CDR3 reads CASISDRLIYNEQFF. CDR3 nucleotide sequence: TGTGCCAGCATATCGGACCGCTTAATCTACAATGAGCAGTTCTTC.

CDR3 DNA: TGTGCCAGCAGCCAAGACCCCACAGGGGTCGGGAATGAGCAGTTCTTC. Translating it yields CASSQDPTGVGNEQFF. This sequence joins TRBV3-1 and TRBJ2-1; TRBD1 matches 7 bases. The CDR3 runs to 16 residues. Trimming took 0 bases from V and 7 from J; bases not matched to a gene: 9. Per germline, CDR1 LGHDT and CDR2 YNNKEL (reference sequence).

The gene calls are TRBV20-1 and TRBJ1-6; D is ambiguous. Trimming took 8 bases from V and 0 from J, leaving 11 bases between them. This CDR3 is 14 amino acids long. The germline CDR1 and CDR2 sequences are DFQATT and SNEGSKA (reference sequence). The CDR3 nucleotides read TGCAGTTCAGAGGAGAGCTCCTATAATTCACCCCTCCACTTT. It translates to CSSEESSYNSPLHF.

Judged by abundance, this clone is medium-sized (0.01 to 0.1%). The rearrangement links TRBV20-1 to TRBJ1-6, with 7 bases identical to TRBD1. V was pared by 1 base and J by 2 bases, with 8 bases of the junction left unmatched. Looked up from germline, CDR1 is DFQATT and CDR2 is SNEGSKA (reference sequence). The length of the CDR3 is 17 residues. DNA of the CDR3: TGCAGTGCTAGAGGGGGGCAGGGGGAGACCTATAATTCACCCCTCCACTTT. Translated: CSARGGQGETYNSPLHF.

There are a few counts of this clone. One end of the junction fails to match germline, which may point to a read error. The chain employs TRBV27 and TRBJ2-5; TRBD2 matches at 12 bases. CDR1 is MNHEY, CDR2 SMNVEV, per germline (reference sequence). The CDR3 has 18 amino acids. This CDR3 reads CASSSGLAGGPGQGTQYF. CDR3 nucleotide sequence: TGTGCCAGCAGTTCCGGGCTAGCGGGAGGGCCTGGCCAAGGGACCCAGTACTTC.

J is TRBJ1-2 and V is TRBV30; the D is unclear. V was trimmed by 7 bases and J by 0 bases, leaving 15 bases between them. Germline V gene sequence: CDR1 GTSNPN, CDR2 SVGIG (reference sequence). CDR3 length equals 14 residues. CDR3 sequence (DNA): TGTGCCTCACCCGCCCGCAACACTAACTATGGCTACACCTTC. It encodes CASPARNTNYGYTF.